The entry below gives a single T cell receptor (beta chain) sequence along with its context. Only in-frame clones appear in the TCRdb table, and some are missing; sequencing was by immunoSEQ multiplex PCR. This sample has roughly 11,000 clones, with about 78% found just once. The entry originates in a study of T cells after somatic rescue of genetic block. The junction had 9 bases not matched to a gene; V was cut back by 8 bases and J by 4 bases. The CDR3 extends over 14 amino acids. Looked up from germline, CDR1 is ENHRY and CDR2 is SYGVKD. J is TRBJ2-7 and V is TRBV10-3, with 9 bases fitting TRBD1. The source material was peripheral blood mononuclear cells (PBMCs). This clonotype originated in a boy between 5 and 17 years old. The CDR3: CAIGPGQGPYEQYF. CDR3 coding DNA: TGTGCCATCGGACCGGGACAGGGCCCGTACGAGCAGTACTTC.